This TCR beta chain was observed in a study of naive and memory T cell subsets. The study's findings and limits: There was no ground truth to check naive and memory subset results.

This clonotype occurred a few times. Its target is unknown. An equimolar mix of two oligonucleotides served as the beta constant-region primer for TRBC1 and TRBC2. TCRdb processed the UMI-ligation and nested PCR reads anew with MiXCR; each CDR3 protein has one entry. The repertoire consists of some 100,000 distinct CDR3 sequences, with more than 6.5% occurring once and the leading ten covering roughly 1.5%. The trim removed 4 bases at V and 2 bases at J, leaving 5 bases unmatched. The CDR3 runs 15 residues. Per the germline V gene, CDR1 is KGHSH and CDR2 is LQKENI. After CD4 positive bead selection, the CD4-negative fraction gave CD8 T cells. Cells stained for CD3, CD4, CD8, CD45RA and CD27 were sorted into four subsets.

The sample comprised central memory CD4+ T cells from blood. This TCR was sampled from a human donor in good health. The V gene is TRBV18, the J gene TRBJ2-3; 8 nucleotides line up with TRBD2. The CDR3 sequence: CASSQDSGATDTQYF. For the CDR3, the DNA is TGTGCCAGCTCACAAGATAGCGGGGCCACAGATACGCAGTATTTT.